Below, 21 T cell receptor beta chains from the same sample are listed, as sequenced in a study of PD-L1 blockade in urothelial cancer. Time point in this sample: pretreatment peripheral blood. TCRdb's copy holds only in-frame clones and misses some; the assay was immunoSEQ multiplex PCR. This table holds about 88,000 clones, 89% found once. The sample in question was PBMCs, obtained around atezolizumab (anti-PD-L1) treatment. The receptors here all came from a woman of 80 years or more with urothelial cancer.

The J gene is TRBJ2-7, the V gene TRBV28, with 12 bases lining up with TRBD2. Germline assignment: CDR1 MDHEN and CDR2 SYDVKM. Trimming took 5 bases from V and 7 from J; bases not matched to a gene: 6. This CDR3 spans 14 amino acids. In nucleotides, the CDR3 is TGTGCCAGCAGTCGACTAGCGGGAGCGGGTGAGCAGTACTTC. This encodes CASSRLAGAGEQYF.

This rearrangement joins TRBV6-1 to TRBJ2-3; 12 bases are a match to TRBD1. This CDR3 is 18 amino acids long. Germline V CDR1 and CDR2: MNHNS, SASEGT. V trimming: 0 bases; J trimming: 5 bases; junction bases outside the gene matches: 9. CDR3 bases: TGTGCCAGCAGTGAAGCACCCCTCGGGACAGGGGGCTTAGATACGCAGTATTTT. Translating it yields CASSEAPLGTGGLDTQYF.

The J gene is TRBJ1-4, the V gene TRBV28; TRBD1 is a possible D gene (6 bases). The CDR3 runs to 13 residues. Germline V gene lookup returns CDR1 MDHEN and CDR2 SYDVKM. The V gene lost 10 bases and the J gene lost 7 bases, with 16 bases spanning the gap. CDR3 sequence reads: CATPGGGGEKLFF. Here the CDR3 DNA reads TGTGCCACCCCGGGGGGCGGGGGTGAAAAACTGTTTTTT.

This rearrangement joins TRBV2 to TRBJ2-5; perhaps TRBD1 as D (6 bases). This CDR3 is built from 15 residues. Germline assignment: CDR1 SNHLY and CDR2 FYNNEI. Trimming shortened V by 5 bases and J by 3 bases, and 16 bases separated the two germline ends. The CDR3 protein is CASSWDGQREETQYF. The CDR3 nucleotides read TGTGCCAGCAGTTGGGACGGACAGCGAGAAGAGACCCAGTACTTC.

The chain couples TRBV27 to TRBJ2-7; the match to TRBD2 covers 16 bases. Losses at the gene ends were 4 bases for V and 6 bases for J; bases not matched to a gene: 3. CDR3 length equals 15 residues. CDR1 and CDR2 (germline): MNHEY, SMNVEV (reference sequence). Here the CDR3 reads CASSSGLAGGPEQYF. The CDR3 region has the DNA TGTGCCAGCAGTTCGGGACTAGCGGGAGGGCCCGAGCAGTACTTC.

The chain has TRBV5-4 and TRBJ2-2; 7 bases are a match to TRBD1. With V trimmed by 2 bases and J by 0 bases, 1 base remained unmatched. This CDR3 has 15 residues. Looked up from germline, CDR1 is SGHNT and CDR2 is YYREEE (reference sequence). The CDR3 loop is CASSLDRANTGELFF. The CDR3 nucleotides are TGTGCCAGCAGCTTAGACAGGGCGAACACCGGGGAGCTGTTTTTT.

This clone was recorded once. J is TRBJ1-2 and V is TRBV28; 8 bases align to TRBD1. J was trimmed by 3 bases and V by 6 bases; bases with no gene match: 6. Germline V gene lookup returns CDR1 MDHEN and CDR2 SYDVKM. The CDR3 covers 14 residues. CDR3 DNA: TGTGCCAGCAGCCCGGGACAGGCCGACTATGGCTACACCTTC. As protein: CASSPGQADYGYTF.

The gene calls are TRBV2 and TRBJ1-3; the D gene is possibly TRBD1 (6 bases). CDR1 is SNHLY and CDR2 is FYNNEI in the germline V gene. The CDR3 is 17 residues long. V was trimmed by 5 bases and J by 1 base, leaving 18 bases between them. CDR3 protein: CASSPRGNGVSGNTIYF. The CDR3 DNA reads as TGTGCCAGCAGTCCCAGGGGAAACGGAGTATCTGGAAACACCATATATTTT.

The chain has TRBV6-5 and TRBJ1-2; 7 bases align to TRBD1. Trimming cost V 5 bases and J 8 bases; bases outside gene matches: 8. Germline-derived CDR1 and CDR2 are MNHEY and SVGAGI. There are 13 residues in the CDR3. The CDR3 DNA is TGTGCCAGCAGTCCACTACCAGGGGGAGGCTACACCTTC. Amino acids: CASSPLPGGGYTF.

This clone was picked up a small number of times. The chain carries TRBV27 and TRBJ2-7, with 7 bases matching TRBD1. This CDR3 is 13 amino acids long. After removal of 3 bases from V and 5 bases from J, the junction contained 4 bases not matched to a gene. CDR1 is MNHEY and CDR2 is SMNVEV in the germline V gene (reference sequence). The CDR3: CASSLYRGDEQYF. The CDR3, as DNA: TGTGCCAGCAGTTTGTACAGGGGAGACGAGCAGTACTTC.

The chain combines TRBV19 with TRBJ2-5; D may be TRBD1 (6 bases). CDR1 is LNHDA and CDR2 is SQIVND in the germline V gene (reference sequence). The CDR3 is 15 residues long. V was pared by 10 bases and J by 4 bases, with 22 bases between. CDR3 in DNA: TGTGCCATCAGGGGCGGACTCACCTCGGGAGAGACCCAGTACTTC. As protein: CAIRGGLTSGETQYF.

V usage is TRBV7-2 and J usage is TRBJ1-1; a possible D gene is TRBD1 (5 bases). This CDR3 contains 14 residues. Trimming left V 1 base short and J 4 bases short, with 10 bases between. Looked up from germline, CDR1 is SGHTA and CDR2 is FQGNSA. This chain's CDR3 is CASSLGGTSTEAFF. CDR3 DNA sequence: TGTGCCAGCAGCTTAGGGGGGACTAGCACTGAAGCTTTCTTT.

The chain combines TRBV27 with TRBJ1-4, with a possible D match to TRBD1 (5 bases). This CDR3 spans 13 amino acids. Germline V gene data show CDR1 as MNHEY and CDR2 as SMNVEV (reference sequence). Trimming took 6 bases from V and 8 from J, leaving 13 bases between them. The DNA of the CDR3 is TGTGCCAGCAGGGGCCAGGGCGGCGAAAAACTGTTTTTT. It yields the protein CASRGQGGEKLFF.

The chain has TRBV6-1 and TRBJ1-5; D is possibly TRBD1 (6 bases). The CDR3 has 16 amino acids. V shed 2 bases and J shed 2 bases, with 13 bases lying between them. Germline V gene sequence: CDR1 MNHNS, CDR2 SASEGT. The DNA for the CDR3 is TGTGCCAGCAGTGAAAGAGGGGGTAGGGGCAATCAGCCCCAGCATTTT. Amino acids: CASSERGGRGNQPQHF.

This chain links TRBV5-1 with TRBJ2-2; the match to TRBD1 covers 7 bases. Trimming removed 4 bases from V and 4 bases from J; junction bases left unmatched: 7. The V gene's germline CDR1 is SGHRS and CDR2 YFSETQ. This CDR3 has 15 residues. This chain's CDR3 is CASSPIGQATGELFF. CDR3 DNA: TGCGCCAGCAGCCCAATTGGACAGGCCACCGGGGAGCTGTTTTTT.

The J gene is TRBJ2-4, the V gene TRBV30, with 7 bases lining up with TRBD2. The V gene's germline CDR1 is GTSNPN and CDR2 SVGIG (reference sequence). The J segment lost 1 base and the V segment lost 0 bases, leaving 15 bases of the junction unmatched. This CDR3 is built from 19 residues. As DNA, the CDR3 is TGTGCCTGGAGTGTACCCGTAGCGGGCGTTGTCGGGGCCAAAAACATTCAGTACTTC. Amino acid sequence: CAWSVPVAGVVGAKNIQYF.

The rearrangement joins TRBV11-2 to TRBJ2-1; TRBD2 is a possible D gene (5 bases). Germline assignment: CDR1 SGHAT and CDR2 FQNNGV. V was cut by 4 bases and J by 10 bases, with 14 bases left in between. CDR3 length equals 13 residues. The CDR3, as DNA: TGTGCCAGCAGCTGGGAGTCCGGCGGCGAGCAGTTCTTC. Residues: CASSWESGGEQFF.

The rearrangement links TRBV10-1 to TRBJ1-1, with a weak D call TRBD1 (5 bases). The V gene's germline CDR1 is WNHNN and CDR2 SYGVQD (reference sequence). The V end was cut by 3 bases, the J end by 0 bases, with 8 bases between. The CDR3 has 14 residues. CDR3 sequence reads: CASSESGLNTEAFF. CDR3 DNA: TGCGCCAGCAGTGAATCAGGGCTGAACACTGAAGCTTTCTTT.

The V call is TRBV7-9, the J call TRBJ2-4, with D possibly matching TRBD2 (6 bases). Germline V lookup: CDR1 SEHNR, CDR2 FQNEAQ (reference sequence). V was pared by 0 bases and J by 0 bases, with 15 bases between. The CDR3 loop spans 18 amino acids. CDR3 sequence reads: CASSLAGRREVAKNIQYF. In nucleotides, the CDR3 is TGTGCCAGCAGCTTAGCGGGAAGGAGGGAAGTAGCCAAAAACATTCAGTACTTC.

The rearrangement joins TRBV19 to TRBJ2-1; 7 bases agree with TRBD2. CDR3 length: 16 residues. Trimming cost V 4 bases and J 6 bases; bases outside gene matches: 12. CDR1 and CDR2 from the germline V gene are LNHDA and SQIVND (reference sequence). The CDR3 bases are TGTGCCAGTAGTACTTCCCCGGGACTATTAGGCAATGAGCAGTTCTTC. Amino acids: CASSTSPGLLGNEQFF.

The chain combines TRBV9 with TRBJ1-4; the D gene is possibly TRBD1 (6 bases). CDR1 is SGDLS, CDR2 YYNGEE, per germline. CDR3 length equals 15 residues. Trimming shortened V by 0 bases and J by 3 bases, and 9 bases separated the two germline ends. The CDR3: CASSVVDSPNEKLFF. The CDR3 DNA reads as TGTGCCAGCAGCGTAGTGGACAGCCCTAATGAAAAACTGTTTTTT.